The next 29 T cell receptor beta chains were all read from a single sample in a study of blood T cell repertoires in COVID-19. Data came from immunoSEQ multiplex PCR; TCRdb stores just in-frame clones and leaves some out. The data contain about 190,000 clones, 90% of them singletons. Sequenced: peripheral blood. The receptors were gathered from a man in his fifties or sixties with acute or convalescent COVID-19.

V and J are TRBV7-3 and TRBJ2-5, with TRBD2 matching 9 bases. This CDR3 contains 15 residues. CDR1 SGHTA and CDR2 FQGTGA come from the germline V gene. Unmatched junction bases numbered 7, after V lost 3 bases and J lost 5 bases. DNA of the CDR3: TGTGCCAGCAGCTTGGGCGGGAGGGCCTTCGAGACCCAGTACTTC. Protein sequence: CASSLGGRAFETQYF.

The sample holds a few counts of this clone. This chain uses TRBV18 with TRBJ1-5, with a possible D match to TRBD1 (6 bases). The V end was cut by 3 bases, the J end by 4 bases, with 7 bases between. This CDR3 region has 13 residues. Per germline, CDR1 KGHSH and CDR2 LQKENI. The CDR3 protein is CASSPQGNQPQHF. The CDR3 DNA is TGTGCCAGCTCACCCCAGGGGAATCAGCCCCAGCATTTT.

This sequence joins TRBV9 and TRBJ2-1, with TRBD2 matching 7 bases. The V gene's germline CDR1 is SGDLS and CDR2 YYNGEE. The CDR3 loop spans 15 amino acids. Unmatched junction bases numbered 3, after V lost 0 bases and J lost 3 bases. The DNA for the CDR3 is TGTGCCAGCAGCGTAGGACTAGCCTACTACAATGAGCAGTTCTTC. Protein: CASSVGLAYYNEQFF. Full variable domain (remainder filled in from reference TRBV9 and TRBJ2-1): DSGVTQTPKHLITATGQRVTLRCSPRSGDLSVYWYQQSLDQGLQFLIQYYNGEERAKGNILERFSAQQFPDLHSELNLSSLELGDSALYFCASSVGLAYYNEQFFGPGTRLTVL.

V is TRBV28 and J is TRBJ1-1; TRBD1 matches 8 bases. Germline CDR1 MDHEN, CDR2 SYDVKM. The CDR3 runs 14 residues. V trimming: 5 bases; J trimming: 3 bases; junction bases outside the gene matches: 5. The CDR3 is CASSPGGADTEAFF. The CDR3 DNA sequence: TGTGCCAGCAGTCCAGGGGGCGCGGACACTGAAGCTTTCTTT.

This chain joins TRBV5-8 and TRBJ1-1; maybe TRBD1 (5 bases). The ends were cut back, 0 bases at V and 11 bases at J, with 17 bases in the middle. The CDR3 extends over 14 amino acids. Germline CDR1 reads SGHTS; CDR2 reads YDEGEE. The CDR3 DNA reads as TGTGCCAGCAGCTTGGACGGGGGGGTCCCGAGGGCTTTCTTT. The encoded protein is CASSLDGGVPRAFF.

The genes are TRBV24-1 and TRBJ2-5; 13 positions agree with TRBD2. This CDR3 spans 15 amino acids. The germline V gene encodes CDR1 KGHDR and CDR2 SFDVKD. After removal of 7 bases from V and 5 bases from J, the junction contained 6 bases not matched to a gene. CDR3: CATSAGLAGRETQYF. DNA of the CDR3: TGTGCCACCAGCGCGGGACTAGCGGGAAGGGAGACCCAGTACTTC.

The J gene is TRBJ2-1, the V gene TRBV6-1; the match to TRBD2 covers 16 bases. Germline-derived CDR1 and CDR2 are MNHNS and SASEGT. The CDR3 extends over 18 amino acids. V was clipped by 4 bases and J by 7 bases; unmatched bases: 10. The CDR3, as DNA: TGTGCCAGCAGTGGCTCTTCCGGGACTAGCGGGAGGGGAAATGAGCAGTTCTTC. Its protein product is CASSGSSGTSGRGNEQFF.

The gene calls are TRBV28 and TRBJ2-7; tentatively, D is TRBD1 (6 bases). Germline V gene sequence: CDR1 MDHEN, CDR2 SYDVKM. The CDR3 length is 14 residues. V lost 2 bases to trimming and J lost 3 bases, with 11 bases between them. The DNA of the CDR3 is TGTGCCAGCAGTTTAGCTACAGGGTTCTACGAGCAGTACTTC. This gives the protein CASSLATGFYEQYF.

The rearrangement uses TRBV7-9 and TRBJ1-1; no clear D gene. The V and J ends lost 5 bases and 1 base respectively, with 8 bases between them. The CDR3 extends over 13 amino acids. Germline assignment: CDR1 SEHNR and CDR2 FQNEAQ (reference sequence). The CDR3 sequence is CASSLQRNTEAFF. The CDR3 coding sequence is TGTGCCAGCAGCCTACAGAGGAACACTGAAGCTTTCTTT.

J is TRBJ2-7 and V is TRBV6-5; maybe TRBD2 (6 bases). This CDR3 has 15 amino acids. Per germline, CDR1 MNHEY and CDR2 SVGAGI. V gave up 0 bases and J gave up 0 bases, with 9 bases separating them. In DNA form, the CDR3 reads TGTGCCAGCAGTTACTCAGCCGGGAGCTCCTACGAGCAGTACTTC. Encoded protein: CASSYSAGSSYEQYF.

This clone has just one count. The rearrangement links TRBV6-2 or TRBV6-3 to TRBJ2-7; D ambiguous. The CDR3 has 14 amino acids. Trimming shortened V by 2 bases and J by 4 bases, and 12 bases separated the two germline ends. Germline CDR1 reads MNHEY; CDR2 reads SVGEGT. CDR3 sequence: CASSYTMSWYEQYV. Here the CDR3 DNA reads TGTGCCAGCAGTTACACTATGTCGTGGTACGAGCAGTACGTC.

The chain uses TRBV11-3 and TRBJ2-4, with 9 bases aligning to TRBD1. The ends lost 8 bases at V and 8 bases at J; junction bases unmatched: 7. Germline CDR1 SGHNT, CDR2 YENEEA. The CDR3 is made up of 13 amino acids. The CDR3 bases are TGTGCCAGCCCCCCAGGACAGGGGCACATTCAGTACTTC. This sequence encodes CASPPGQGHIQYF.

The CDR3 region has the DNA TGTGCCAGCAGTCAGTCCGACAGGGGCGAGGAGACCCAGTACTTC. Residues: CASSQSDRGEETQYF. The V and J genes are TRBV6-6 and TRBJ2-5, with TRBD1 matching 8 bases. The CDR3 is made up of 15 amino acids. Trimming removed 5 bases from V and 5 bases from J; junction bases left unmatched: 10. Germline-derived CDR1 and CDR2 are MNHNY and SVGAGI (reference sequence).

This chain connects TRBV28 to TRBJ1-4; 7 bases fit TRBD1. The CDR3 contains 18 residues. Germline CDR1 is MDHEN and CDR2 is SYDVKM. The ends lost 5 bases at V and 3 bases at J; junction bases unmatched: 15. The CDR3 loop reads CASSPRDRKNSANEKLFF. In DNA form, the CDR3 reads TGTGCCAGCAGTCCGCGGGACAGAAAGAATTCCGCTAATGAAAAACTGTTTTTT.

This sequence joins TRBV12-3 or TRBV12-4 and TRBJ1-2; no reliable D call. Trimming took 1 base from V and 7 from J, leaving 7 bases between them. This CDR3 is built from 12 residues. CDR3 region: CASSLVLSGYTF. CDR3 nucleotides: TGTGCCAGCAGTTTAGTATTGAGTGGCTACACCTTC.

The chain uses TRBV5-1 and TRBJ2-3; 11 positions agree with TRBD1. Germline V gene sequence: CDR1 SGHRS, CDR2 YFSETQ. The CDR3 contains 16 residues. V lost 4 bases and J lost 4; bases outside the gene matches: 8. In nucleotides, the CDR3 is TGCGCCAGCAGCAGGGACAGGGGGATAGTGGCAGATACGCAGTATTTT. This encodes CASSRDRGIVADTQYF.

This rearrangement joins TRBV27 to TRBJ2-2; 8 positions match TRBD2. This CDR3 has 14 residues. Trimming removed 5 bases from V and 6 bases from J; junction bases left unmatched: 5. The germline gives CDR1 MNHEY, CDR2 SMNVEV (reference sequence). Here the CDR3 reads CASSTGLGAGELFF. The DNA of the CDR3 is TGTGCCAGCAGTACGGGACTAGGGGCCGGGGAGCTGTTTTTT.

The rearrangement uses TRBV7-2 and TRBJ2-2, with D perhaps matching TRBD1 (5 bases). Between the trimmed V and J ends, which lost 1 base and 3 bases, there was a span of 18 bases. The CDR3 loop spans 18 amino acids. CDR1 is SGHTA and CDR2 is FQGNSA in the germline V gene. In DNA, the CDR3 is TGTGCCAGCAGCTTAGAGAACTGGACACACCCGGACACCGGGGAGCTGTTTTTT. Its translation: CASSLENWTHPDTGELFF. Looking up the rest from reference TRBV7-2 and TRBJ2-2 gives the full variable domain: GAGVSQSPSNKVTEKGKDVELRCDPISGHTALYWYRQSLGQGLEFLIYFQGNSAPDKSGLPSDRFSAERTGGSVSTLTIQRTQQEDSAVYLCASSLENWTHPDTGELFFGEGSRLTVL.

The genes are TRBV4-2 and TRBJ2-7; possible D gene TRBD1, 6 bases. Germline lookup yields CDR1 LGHNA and CDR2 YNFKEQ. V shed 1 base and J shed 2 bases, with 12 bases lying between them. CDR3 length: 15 amino acids. The DNA of the CDR3 is TGTGCCAGCAGCCAAGTTCAGGGGCAGACCTACGAGCAGTACTTC. Its translation: CASSQVQGQTYEQYF.

This chain links TRBV23-1 with TRBJ2-7; D perhaps matches TRBD1 (5 bases). TRBV23-1 is annotated as an ORF whose role is uncertain. This CDR3 is built from 15 residues. Deletions cut 2 bases from V and 7 bases from J, with 18 bases between. CDR3 sequence reads: CASSQRRRGLDEQYV. The CDR3 nucleotides read TGCGCCAGCAGTCAACGTCGAAGGGGCCTTGATGAGCAGTACGTC.

The chain recombines TRBV6-2 or TRBV6-3 with TRBJ2-2; 9 bases map to TRBD1. The germline V gene encodes CDR1 MNHEY and CDR2 SVGEGT. The CDR3 has 16 residues. Trimming at V came to 4 bases and at J to 3 bases, leaving 6 bases not matched to a gene. The CDR3, as DNA: TGTGCCAGCAGTTCCCAAAGGGACAGGGACACCGGGGAGCTGTTTTTT. It codes for CASSSQRDRDTGELFF.

The chain is built from TRBV4-1 and TRBJ2-7, with 9 bases matching TRBD1. Germline lookup yields CDR1 MGHRA and CDR2 YSYEKL. This CDR3 is 15 amino acids long. V was clipped by 1 base and J by 3 bases; unmatched bases: 4. CDR3 coding DNA: TGCGCCAGCAGCCAAGTGGGACAGGGCAACTACGAGCAGTACTTC. Its translation is CASSQVGQGNYEQYF.

V and J are TRBV18 and TRBJ2-7, with 7 positions matching TRBD1. The CDR3 totals 13 residues. The V and J ends lost 3 bases and 4 bases, in that order; junction bases with no gene match: 3. Germline assignment: CDR1 KGHSH and CDR2 LQKENI. The CDR3 loop reads CASSPGTAYEQYF. In nucleotides, the CDR3 is TGTGCCAGCTCACCCGGGACAGCTTACGAGCAGTACTTC.

Written as DNA, the CDR3 is TGTGCCAGTAGCGGACAGGGGGAGTTTTACCAAGAGACCCAGTACTTC. Protein sequence: CASSGQGEFYQETQYF. The V and J genes are TRBV19 and TRBJ2-5; 10 nucleotides line up with TRBD1. The CDR3 has 16 amino acids. Germline-derived CDR1 and CDR2 are LNHDA and SQIVND (reference sequence). Trimming at V came to 6 bases and at J to 0 bases, leaving 7 bases not matched to a gene.

The chain links TRBV15 to TRBJ2-5; 12 bases match TRBD2. The CDR3 totals 17 residues. V lost 0 bases and J lost 1; bases outside the gene matches: 3. Germline-derived CDR1 and CDR2 are LNHNV and YYDKDF (reference sequence). The CDR3 here is CATSRDTSGRLQETQYF. CDR3 DNA: TGTGCCACCAGCAGAGATACTAGCGGGAGGCTCCAAGAGACCCAGTACTTC.

This rearrangement joins TRBV7-9 to TRBJ2-4; 8 nucleotides agree with TRBD1. The germline V gene has CDR1 SEHNR and CDR2 FQNEAQ (reference sequence). This CDR3 comprises 16 residues. V shed 5 bases, J shed 9 bases, and the junction held 15 bases outside the gene matches. The CDR3 coding sequence is TGTGCCAGCAGCCCCCGACAGGGGACTTCGGGGCCCATTCAGTACTTC. It is translated as CASSPRQGTSGPIQYF.

This clone was seen more than once but under ten times. The genes are TRBV2 and TRBJ2-2; 14 bases align to TRBD2. V lost 7 bases to trimming and J lost 6 bases; unmatched junction nucleotides: 7. CDR1 and CDR2 from the germline V gene are SNHLY and FYNNEI. This CDR3 comprises 16 residues. The CDR3 is CASTTSGGAQSGELFF. CDR3 in DNA: TGTGCCAGCACGACTAGCGGGGGGGCCCAGTCCGGGGAGCTGTTTTTT.

The V gene is TRBV20-1, the J gene TRBJ2-7; unclear D gene. CDR3 size: 12 residues. Germline values: CDR1 DFQATT, CDR2 SNEGSKA (reference sequence). V was cut by 3 bases and J by 2 bases, with 8 bases left in between. CDR3 coding DNA: TGCAGTGCTAGTAACAGTCCCTACGAGCAGTACTTC. Its protein is CSASNSPYEQYF.

This sequence joins TRBV7-6 and TRBJ2-7, with a tentative D call TRBD2 (5 bases). CDR1 is SGHVS, CDR2 FNYEAQ, per germline. The V and J ends lost 1 base and 3 bases respectively, with 10 bases between them. This CDR3 is 14 amino acids long. CDR3 loop: CASSLVTEDYEQYF. The CDR3 DNA reads TGTGCCAGCAGCTTAGTAACGGAGGACTACGAGCAGTACTTC.